This TCR beta chain derives from a study of cytomegalovirus exposure and HLA in healthy donors. Study-wide points: Across donors, presence/absence analyses took sequencing depth to be roughly uniform. Researchers reported from a later analysis that most CMV-associated TCR beta chains appeared HLA-restricted. The authors judged a highly shared variant cluster likely a sequencing artifact.

Deletions cut 0 bases from V and 3 bases from J, with 11 bases between. Germline-derived CDR1 and CDR2 are LGHNA and YNFKEQ. There are 16 residues in the CDR3. It was with 60 Vbeta and 13 Jbeta primers that the PCR ran. The method was immunoSEQ multiplex PCR; TCRdb's version includes in-frame clones alone and lacks a portion of them. Of approximately 140,000 clones listed, roughly four fifths are singletons. About this clone itself: Its cognate antigen is unknown.

The clonotype comes from a woman in her forties or fifties in good health and CMV-seronegative. V usage is TRBV4-2 and J usage is TRBJ2-2; TRBD2 is a possible D gene (6 bases). Sequenced sample: PBMCs. The CDR3 spells CASSQDGGEDTGELFF. Here the CDR3 DNA reads TGTGCCAGCAGCCAAGATGGCGGGGAGGACACCGGGGAGCTGTTTTTT.